What follows are 21 T cell receptor beta chains derived from one specimen sequenced in a study of regulatory T cells in long-lasting Graves disease. As for time point: newly diagnosed GD, antithyroid drugs for less than 3 months. After RNA was extracted from PBMCs, the TCR library was made from it. Combining iRepertoire HTBI primers with Arm-PCR of CDR3 regions, the authors built TCR beta libraries. MiXCR, run by TCRdb on the multiplex PCR reads, gives a single entry per CDR3 protein. Of about 240,000 distinct CDR3 sequences in the sample, 20% to 25% are singletons; the top ten hold around 14%. The sample was peripheral blood mononuclear cells (PBMCs), taken at new diagnosis, from a patient treated with antithyroid drugs. These receptors came from a female donor with Graves disease.

There are many counts of this clonotype. The chain is built from TRBV12-3 or TRBV12-4 and TRBJ1-1; D ambiguous. Trimming stripped 5 bases from V and 3 bases from J, with 13 bases between. The CDR3 is made up of 14 amino acids. For the CDR3, the DNA is TGTGCCAGCAGTCCAGGCGGAGGATACACTGAAGCTTTCTTT. Translated, it gives CASSPGGGYTEAFF.

Regarding this clonotype: This may stem from a read error, because a much larger clone lies one nucleotide away. The chain links TRBV19 to TRBJ2-6; the D is unclear. The V gene lost 11 bases and the J gene lost 4 bases, with 12 bases spanning the gap. Germline-derived CDR1 and CDR2 are LNHDA and SQIVND (reference sequence). The CDR3 totals 13 residues. In DNA form, the CDR3 reads TGTGCCGGTACCATTTCCGGGGCCAACGTCCTGACTTTC. Protein product: CAGTISGANVLTF.

The rearrangement joins TRBV12-3 or TRBV12-4 to TRBJ1-5; D is uncertain. There are 16 residues in the CDR3. V was trimmed by 0 bases and J by 6 bases, leaving 15 bases between them. CDR3 bases: TGTGCCAGCAGTTTAGCGCTAATAGGGAGAGGTCAGCCCCAGCATTTT. It encodes CASSLALIGRGQPQHF.

V and J are TRBV6-2 or TRBV6-3 and TRBJ1-2; D gene ambiguous. The germline gives CDR1 MNHEY, CDR2 SVGEGT. V was cut by 2 bases and J by 2 bases, with 6 bases left in between. The CDR3 extends over 13 amino acids. In nucleotides, the CDR3 is TGTGCCAGCAGTTACGGCCGGAACTATGGCTACACCTTC. Its translation is CASSYGRNYGYTF.

This clonotype was observed at least ten times. This chain joins TRBV5-1 and TRBJ2-2; 14 nucleotides agree with TRBD2. The germline V gene encodes CDR1 SGHRS and CDR2 YFSETQ. CDR3 length: 18 residues. V gave up 5 bases and J gave up 0 bases; unmatched junction bases: 6. The CDR3 spells CASRGLAGVFSNTGELFF. CDR3 nucleotides: TGCGCCAGCAGGGGACTAGCGGGAGTCTTTTCGAACACCGGGGAGCTGTTTTTT.

In its sample, this clonotype was seen many times. The germline gene is not matched at one end of the junction; a read error may be the cause. The chain joins TRBV5-5 to TRBJ2-7; TRBD2 agrees at 8 bases. The CDR3 is made up of 14 amino acids. Germline V gene sequence: CDR1 SGHKS, CDR2 YYEKEE (reference sequence). CDR3 in DNA: TGCGCCAGCAGCGGGAGAGGAGAAGTCTACGAGCAGTACTTC. It specifies CASSGRGEVYEQYF.

There are many counts of this clonotype. The chain couples TRBV30 to TRBJ1-1, with D hard to call. Looked up from germline, CDR1 is GTSNPN and CDR2 is SVGIG (reference sequence). The CDR3 runs 12 residues. Trimming left V 0 bases short and J 0 bases short, with 2 bases between. Written as DNA, the CDR3 is TGTGCCTGGAGTGTACTGAACACTGAAGCTTTCTTT. Its protein product is CAWSVLNTEAFF.

There are many counts of this clonotype. This chain uses TRBV7-8 with TRBJ2-1; 11 nucleotides align to TRBD1. The CDR3 totals 17 residues. J was trimmed by 5 bases and V by 1 base; bases with no gene match: 7. Germline loops: CDR1 SGHVS, CDR2 FQNEAQ. Here the CDR3 reads CASSLDHRDRGNNEQFF. CDR3 in DNA: TGTGCCAGCAGCTTAGACCATAGGGACAGGGGGAACAATGAGCAGTTCTTC.

The table lists this clonotype with many counts. This chain uses TRBV12-3 or TRBV12-4 with TRBJ1-1; 9 bases line up with TRBD1. After removal of 6 bases from V and 4 bases from J, the junction contained 3 bases not matched to a gene. There are 13 residues in the CDR3. CDR3 bases: TGTGCCAGCAGAACAGGGGGCGGCACTGAAGCTTTCTTT. Translating it yields CASRTGGGTEAFF.

The rearrangement joins TRBV7-2 to TRBJ2-3; the match to TRBD2 covers 10 bases. Germline V CDR1 and CDR2: SGHTA, FQGNSA. The CDR3 contains 17 residues. The ends lost 1 base at V and 0 bases at J; junction bases unmatched: 4. CDR3 sequence reads: CASSLDQLAGSTDTQYF. The CDR3 nucleotides are TGTGCCAGCAGCTTAGATCAACTAGCGGGGAGCACAGATACGCAGTATTTT.

This clonotype was observed many times. V gene TRBV11-3 combines with J gene TRBJ2-5; D possibly matches TRBD1 or TRBD2 (5 bases each). The CDR3 runs 12 residues. V was cut by 8 bases and J by 2 bases, with 9 bases left in between. Germline V gene lookup returns CDR1 SGHNT and CDR2 YENEEA. The CDR3 region has the DNA TGTGCCAGCTCGGGGCTACAAGAGACCCAGTACTTC. Amino acids: CASSGLQETQYF.

This clonotype was counted only a few times. J is TRBJ2-3 and V is TRBV24-1; D is possibly TRBD1 (5 bases). This CDR3 is 14 amino acids long. Trimming took off 8 bases at V and 0 bases at J, with 11 bases between the two ends. From germline, CDR1 is KGHDR and CDR2 SFDVKD. CDR3: CATTPGASTDTQYF. The CDR3 DNA is TGTGCCACCACCCCTGGGGCTAGCACAGATACGCAGTATTTT.

This clonotype was counted many times. The chain combines TRBV20-1 with TRBJ2-3; 9 bases are a match to TRBD2. Germline V gives CDR1 DFQATT, CDR2 SNEGSKA (reference sequence). This CDR3 region has 14 residues. J lost 0 bases, V lost 6 bases, and 4 bases had no gene match. The CDR3, as DNA: TGCAGTGCGACTAGCGGCACTAGCACAGATACGCAGTATTTT. This sequence encodes CSATSGTSTDTQYF.

This clonotype appeared many times. The V gene is TRBV5-1, the J gene TRBJ1-1; weak D call: TRBD1 (6 bases). The CDR3 spans 15 residues. Germline V gives CDR1 SGHRS, CDR2 YFSETQ. Trimming left V 0 bases short and J 6 bases short, with 15 bases between. CDR3 in DNA: TGCGCCAGCAGCTTGGAGGGGGATGTATCCGCTGAAGCTTTCTTT. Residues: CASSLEGDVSAEAFF.

This clonotype has ten or more counts. The genes are TRBV18 and TRBJ2-5; D remains ambiguous. This CDR3 region has 14 residues. Looked up from germline, CDR1 is KGHSH and CDR2 is LQKENI. Trimming took 3 bases from V and 5 from J, leaving 13 bases between them. The CDR3 nucleotides read TGTGCCAGCTCACCTTTGGGCCTCGGGGAGACCCAGTACTTC. Amino acids: CASSPLGLGETQYF.

This clonotype was found a few times. The chain carries TRBV28 and TRBJ1-6; D remains ambiguous. Trimming removed 6 bases at V and 7 bases at J, with 7 bases between. Per the germline V gene, CDR1 is MDHEN and CDR2 is SYDVKM. The CDR3 loop spans 12 amino acids. The CDR3 nucleotides are TGTGCCAGCAGGCCCCTAAATTCACCCCTCCACTTT. It translates to CASRPLNSPLHF.

This clonotype appeared many times. This sequence joins TRBV30 and TRBJ2-3; 12 bases are a match to TRBD2. The CDR3 runs to 16 residues. Trimming removed 2 bases from V and 4 bases from J; junction bases left unmatched: 7. Germline V gene data show CDR1 as GTSNPN and CDR2 as SVGIG (reference sequence). The DNA of the CDR3 is TGTGCCTGGAGTTCAAGGACTAGCGGGATCGCAGATACGCAGTATTTT. Translation: CAWSSRTSGIADTQYF.

This clonotype was counted at least ten times. This chain uses TRBV18 with TRBJ1-1; 11 positions agree with TRBD1. This CDR3 spans 15 amino acids. The V gene's germline CDR1 is KGHSH and CDR2 LQKENI. Germline trimming cut 5 bases from V and 2 bases from J; bases unmatched to any gene: 4. This chain's CDR3 is CASSKDRGRNTEAFF. The CDR3 bases are TGTGCCAGCTCAAAGGACAGGGGGCGTAACACTGAAGCTTTCTTT.

This clonotype was counted many times. The rearrangement links TRBV11-2 to TRBJ1-4; TRBD1 might be the D (6 bases). CDR1 and CDR2 (germline): SGHAT, FQNNGV. V was trimmed by 1 base and J by 8 bases, leaving 14 bases between them. The CDR3 extends over 15 amino acids. The CDR3 sequence: CASSLATGIGEKLFF. Written as DNA, the CDR3 is TGTGCCAGCAGCTTAGCCACAGGGATAGGGGAAAAACTGTTTTTT.

The chain uses TRBV7-2 and TRBJ1-2, with a tentative D call TRBD1 (6 bases). V lost 5 bases, J lost 7 bases, and 26 bases lay in between. CDR3 length: 17 amino acids. The germline V gene has CDR1 SGHTA and CDR2 FQGNSA. This CDR3 reads CASSIRSLSGGAGGYTF. For the CDR3, the DNA is TGTGCCAGCAGCATAAGGTCTCTCTCTGGGGGGGCAGGTGGCTACACCTTC.

The table lists this clonotype with many counts. The gene calls are TRBV7-8 and TRBJ2-4; no reliable D call. Deletions cut 1 base from V and 8 bases from J, with 12 bases between. Germline values: CDR1 SGHVS, CDR2 FQNEAQ. The CDR3 runs 14 residues. In DNA form, the CDR3 reads TGTGCCAGCAGCTTAGTTCCCGGAGTGGACATTCAGTACTTC. Residues: CASSLVPGVDIQYF.